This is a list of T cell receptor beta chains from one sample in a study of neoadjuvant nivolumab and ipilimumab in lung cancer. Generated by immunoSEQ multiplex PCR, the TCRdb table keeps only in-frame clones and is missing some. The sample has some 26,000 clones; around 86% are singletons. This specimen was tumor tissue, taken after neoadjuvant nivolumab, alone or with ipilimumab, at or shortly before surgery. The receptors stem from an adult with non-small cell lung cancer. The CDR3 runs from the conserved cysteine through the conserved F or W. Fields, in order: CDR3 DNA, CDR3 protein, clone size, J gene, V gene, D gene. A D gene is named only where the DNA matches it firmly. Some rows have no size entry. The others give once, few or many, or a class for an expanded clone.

CDR3 DNA: TGCAGCGTTGTTGGGGGGGGACTAGCGGGAGGAGGCTCCTACGAGCAGTACTTC
CDR3 protein: CSVVGGGLAGGGSYEQYF
clone size: -
J gene: TRBJ2-7
V gene: TRBV29-1
D gene: TRBD2

CDR3 DNA: TGTGCCAGCTCACCGGCTATGAAGGGGACAGGGTCTGAAAAACTGTTTTTT
CDR3 protein: CASSPAMKGTGSEKLFF
clone size: -
J gene: TRBJ1-4
V gene: TRBV18
D gene: TRBD1

CDR3 DNA: TGTGCCAGCAGCGCCAGTCCCTCCTACGAGCAGTACTTC
CDR3 protein: CASSASPSYEQYF
clone size: -
J gene: TRBJ2-7
V gene: TRBV9
D gene: -

CDR3 DNA: TGTGCCAGCTCCTTCGACAGGGAAGAGACCCAGTACTTC
CDR3 protein: CASSFDREETQYF
clone size: -
J gene: TRBJ2-5
V gene: TRBV18
D gene: TRBD1

CDR3 DNA: TGCGCCAGCAGCCAAGAGACCTCGGACGTAAGCAATCAGCCCCAGCATTTT
CDR3 protein: CASSQETSDVSNQPQHF
clone size: once
J gene: TRBJ1-5
V gene: TRBV4-1
D gene: -

CDR3 DNA: TGTGCTAGTGGTTTGGTAGATACGCAGTATTTT
CDR3 protein: CASGLVDTQYF
clone size: few
J gene: TRBJ2-3
V gene: TRBV12-5
D gene: -

CDR3 DNA: TGTGCCAGCTCACCGGGACAGGGGGCCGGAAGGTATGGCTACACCTTC
CDR3 protein: CASSPGQGAGRYGYTF
clone size: -
J gene: TRBJ1-2
V gene: TRBV18
D gene: TRBD1

CDR3 DNA: TGTGCCAGCAGCTTGAGCTCCCACAATGAGCAGTTCTTC
CDR3 protein: CASSLSSHNEQFF
clone size: -
J gene: TRBJ2-1
V gene: TRBV11-3
D gene: -

CDR3 DNA: TGTGCCAGCTCACCACCCGGGACTAGCGGTTCCGAGACCCAGTACTTC
CDR3 protein: CASSPPGTSGSETQYF
clone size: -
J gene: TRBJ2-5
V gene: TRBV18
D gene: TRBD2

CDR3 DNA: TGTGCCAGCAGCTTAGGGGTCGGACAGATGAACACTGAAGCTTTCTTT
CDR3 protein: CASSLGVGQMNTEAFF
clone size: -
J gene: TRBJ1-1
V gene: TRBV7-9
D gene: -

CDR3 DNA: TGTGCCAGCAGCGAGGGGCTAGCGGACTACAATGAGCAGTTCTTC
CDR3 protein: CASSEGLADYNEQFF
clone size: -
J gene: TRBJ2-1
V gene: TRBV9
D gene: TRBD2

CDR3 DNA: TGTGCCAGCCTTCGGGACGGGAATGAGCAGTTCTTC
CDR3 protein: CASLRDGNEQFF
clone size: -
J gene: TRBJ2-1
V gene: TRBV2
D gene: -

CDR3 DNA: TGTGCCAGCAGTGACTCCCCTTTGGGTGGGGAGCTGTTTTTT
CDR3 protein: CASSDSPLGGELFF
clone size: -
J gene: TRBJ2-2
V gene: TRBV6-4
D gene: -

CDR3 DNA: TGTGCCAGCAAGTTCGCAGATACGCAGTATTTT
CDR3 protein: CASKFADTQYF
clone size: -
J gene: TRBJ2-3
V gene: TRBV25-1
D gene: -

CDR3 DNA: TGTGCCACCAGCAGCCCCCGAAGAGGCAGCAACTATGGCTACACCTTC
CDR3 protein: CATSSPRRGSNYGYTF
clone size: -
J gene: TRBJ1-2
V gene: TRBV15
D gene: -

CDR3 DNA: TGTGCCAGCAGCGACCGGGACAGGTCTTCCTTC
CDR3 protein: CASSDRDRSSF
clone size: -
J gene: TRBJ2-7
V gene: TRBV5-6
D gene: TRBD1